The 28 T cell receptor beta chains presented below share a single source sample, sequenced in a study of control samples from healthy donors and cancer patients (dated by TCRdb to 2020 to 2022). Library generation was performed with the immunoSEQ multiplex PCR assay. TCRdb re-hosts the immuneACCESS table, in-frame sequences only. Its copies lack some clones; in the studies checked, an unresolved V gene accounts for under half of them, and the cause for the rest is not known. The sample table shows 150,000 to 200,000 clones, and 85% to 95% are seen once. The ten biggest clones cover approximately 1.4% of the sample. The sequenced material came from blood. The receptors here all came from a man aged 25 to 40 in good health.

The chain is built from TRBV19 and TRBJ2-7; TRBD1 agrees at 9 bases. Germline lookup yields CDR1 LNHDA and CDR2 SQIVND (reference sequence). The length of the CDR3 is 12 residues. Unmatched junction bases numbered 3, after V lost 6 bases and J lost 6 bases. The CDR3, as DNA: TGTGCCAGTAGGACAGGGGGGGGCGAGCAGTACTTC. This translates into CASRTGGGEQYF.

The chain combines TRBV6-2 or TRBV6-3 with TRBJ2-6, with 8 bases identical to TRBD2. J lost 2 bases, V lost 6 bases, and 6 bases had no gene match. The CDR3 has 16 amino acids. Germline V CDR1 and CDR2: MNHEY, SVGEGT. The CDR3 loop reads CASSRGGPAGANVLTF. The CDR3 DNA is TGTGCCAGCAGCCGGGGGGGCCCAGCTGGGGCCAACGTCCTGACTTTC.

This clone was seen a single time. The gene calls are TRBV2 and TRBJ2-5, with D perhaps matching TRBD1 (6 bases). Germline assignment: CDR1 SNHLY and CDR2 FYNNEI. Between the trimmed V and J ends, which lost 8 bases and 2 bases, there was a span of 15 bases. There are 14 residues in the CDR3. CDR3 DNA: TGTGCCAGCCGCCTCATTCAGGGGCAAGAGACCCAGTACTTC. It is translated as CASRLIQGQETQYF.

V is TRBV28 and J is TRBJ2-1, with a possible D match to TRBD2 (7 bases). The CDR3 is made up of 15 amino acids. V was clipped by 4 bases and J by 15 bases, with 25 bases between them. Germline-derived CDR1 and CDR2 are MDHEN and SYDVKM. In nucleotides, the CDR3 is TGTGCCAGCAGTTCACCTAGAGGGAGGGACAATGAGGCGTTCTTC. Translated: CASSSPRGRDNEAFF.

The chain combines TRBV5-6 with TRBJ2-5; 9 bases match TRBD2. The CDR3 spans 16 residues. Germline CDR1 is SGHDT and CDR2 is YYEEEE. V dropped 2 bases and J dropped 5; count of bases not matched to a gene: 10. The CDR3 here is CASSFGVGLAGETQYF. The CDR3 nucleotides read TGTGCCAGCAGCTTTGGGGTGGGACTAGCTGGGGAGACCCAGTACTTC.

J is TRBJ1-5 and V is TRBV18; tentative D call: TRBD1 (5 bases). Between the trimmed V and J ends, which lost 2 bases and 3 bases, there was a span of 11 bases. This CDR3 has 15 residues. The V gene's germline CDR1 is KGHSH and CDR2 LQKENI. The DNA of the CDR3 is TGTGCCAGCTCACCATTAGACAGAGACAATCAGCCCCAGCATTTT. As protein: CASSPLDRDNQPQHF.

The chain carries TRBV6-5 and TRBJ1-2; D remains ambiguous. The germline V gene encodes CDR1 MNHEY and CDR2 SVGAGI. The CDR3 consists of 13 residues. V shed 4 bases and J shed 7 bases, with 13 bases lying between them. The CDR3 region is CASSFRVDRGYTF. Here the CDR3 DNA reads TGTGCCAGCAGTTTTAGGGTAGATCGTGGCTACACCTTC.

The chain employs TRBV9 and TRBJ1-3, with D maybe TRBD1 (5 bases). V gave up 0 bases and J gave up 7 bases, with 17 bases separating them. Germline V gives CDR1 SGDLS, CDR2 YYNGEE. This CDR3 is 16 amino acids long. The CDR3 is CASSVGATAAGNTIYF. CDR3 in DNA: TGTGCCAGCAGCGTAGGGGCGACAGCAGCAGGGAACACCATATATTTT. Full variable domain (outside the CDR3, taken from reference TRBV9 and TRBJ1-3): DSGVTQTPKHLITATGQRVTLRCSPRSGDLSVYWYQQSLDQGLQFLIQYYNGEERAKGNILERFSAQQFPDLHSELNLSSLELGDSALYFCASSVGATAAGNTIYFGEGSWLTVV.

The CDR3 spells CANEGLFF. As DNA, the CDR3 is TGTGCCAATGAGGGACTGTTTTTT. V is TRBV6-4 and J is TRBJ1-4, with D unclear. This CDR3 comprises 8 residues. With 10 bases removed from V and 13 bases from J, the gap between germline ends came to 7 bases. In germline, CDR1 is MRHNA, CDR2 SNTAGT.

The V call is TRBV4-2, the J call TRBJ1-4; D might be TRBD1 (5 bases). Germline V gene data show CDR1 as LGHNA and CDR2 as YNFKEQ. V lost 4 bases to trimming and J lost 5 bases, with 14 bases between them. This CDR3 is built from 15 residues. CDR3 region: CASSPGAGVNEKLFF. The CDR3, as DNA: TGTGCCAGCAGCCCCGGGGCAGGCGTGAATGAAAAACTGTTTTTT.

This clone was seen a few times. This chain links TRBV4-3 with TRBJ1-2, with 10 bases fitting TRBD1. The trim removed 0 bases at V and 2 bases at J, leaving 3 bases unmatched. Germline CDR1 reads LGHNA; CDR2 reads YSLEER. CDR3 length: 16 amino acids. The CDR3 DNA follows: TGCGCCAGCAGCCAAGATCCGGGACAGGGGAACTATGGCTACACCTTC. Its protein is CASSQDPGQGNYGYTF.

This sequence joins TRBV19 and TRBJ2-5; 9 nucleotides match TRBD2. Trimming removed 3 bases from V and 9 bases from J; junction bases left unmatched: 11. Germline CDR1 and CDR2: LNHDA and SQIVND (reference sequence). This CDR3 region has 15 residues. The DNA for the CDR3 is TGTGCCAGTAGTATTGGACTAGCGAACAGGCGGGCCCAGTACTTC. This gives the protein CASSIGLANRRAQYF.

V usage is TRBV7-9 and J usage is TRBJ1-1, with 8 bases that match TRBD1. Germline V gene sequence: CDR1 SEHNR, CDR2 FQNEAQ (reference sequence). With 5 bases clipped from V and 11 bases from J, the junction kept 10 bases outside the gene matches. The CDR3 totals 13 residues. The CDR3 DNA reads TGTGCCAGCAGCCTACGACAGGGGAAAAGGGCTTTCTTT. Translated, it gives CASSLRQGKRAFF.

The rearrangement joins TRBV4-1 to TRBJ2-1; TRBD2 matches 7 bases. The CDR3 covers 13 residues. V shed 6 bases, J shed 8 bases, and the junction held 7 bases outside the gene matches. The germline V gene encodes CDR1 MGHRA and CDR2 YSYEKL. For the CDR3, the DNA is TGCGCCAGCAGGATAGGGACTAACGATGAGCAGTTCTTC. Protein sequence: CASRIGTNDEQFF.

For this clone: This specimen includes other DNA sequences encoding the same CDR3. CDR3 sequence reads: CASSPGPQETQYF. DNA of the CDR3: TGCGCCAGCAGCCCGGGTCCCCAAGAGACCCAGTACTTC. V usage is TRBV5-1 and J usage is TRBJ2-5; D gene ambiguous. The CDR3 totals 13 residues. Trimming pared 4 bases from V and 1 base from J, leaving 8 bases between. Germline-derived CDR1 and CDR2 are SGHRS and YFSETQ. Using reference TRBV5-1 and TRBJ2-5 for the parts outside the CDR3, the full variable domain is KAGVTQTPRYLIKTRGQQVTLSCSPISGHRSVSWYQQTPGQGLQFLFEYFSETQRNKGNFPGRFSGRQFSNSRSEMNVSTLELGDSALYLCASSPGPQETQYFGPGTRLLVL.

J is TRBJ1-2 and V is TRBV27, with TRBD1 as a possible D gene (5 bases). Germline CDR1 MNHEY, CDR2 SMNVEV (reference sequence). The CDR3 consists of 13 residues. V dropped 3 bases and J dropped 6 bases, with 11 bases sitting between them. CDR3 DNA sequence: TGTGCCAGCAGTTTTCAGGGAAGGGATGGCTACACCTTC. Protein product: CASSFQGRDGYTF.

The J gene is TRBJ1-2, the V gene TRBV23-1, with D unresolved. TRBV23-1 is reported as an ORF; its role is uncertain. The V end was cut by 0 bases, the J end by 6 bases, with 5 bases between. This CDR3 is built from 12 residues. In DNA form, the CDR3 reads TGCGCCAGCAGTCAATCCGGGGATGGCTACACCTTC. Amino acid sequence: CASSQSGDGYTF.

The genes are TRBV28 and TRBJ2-7, with no clear D. CDR1 is MDHEN, CDR2 SYDVKM, per germline. V was shortened by 7 bases and J by 5 bases, with 15 bases between the two germline ends. The CDR3 loop spans 13 amino acids. Here the CDR3 reads CASTSLIGHEQYF. DNA of the CDR3: TGTGCCAGCACCTCCCTCATTGGGCACGAGCAGTACTTC. The full variable domain, in which reference TRBV28 and TRBJ2-7 provide the parts outside the CDR3, is DVKVTQSSRYLVKRTGEKVFLECVQDMDHENMFWYRQDPGLGLRLIYFSYDVKMKEKGDIPEGYSVSREKKERFSLILESASTNQTSMYLCASTSLIGHEQYFGPGTRLTVT.

The chain recombines TRBV9 with TRBJ1-2, with 8 bases matching TRBD1. J lost 4 bases, V lost 2 bases, and 16 bases had no gene match. This CDR3 region has 18 residues. CDR1 and CDR2 (germline): SGDLS, YYNGEE. The CDR3 here is CASSVGSGTGPTGYGYTF. The DNA of the CDR3 is TGTGCCAGCAGCGTCGGTTCCGGGACAGGACCTACAGGCTATGGCTACACCTTC.

This clone was seen once. The chain has TRBV10-3 and TRBJ2-1; 9 bases fit TRBD2. Germline V gene sequence: CDR1 ENHRY, CDR2 SYGVKD. The CDR3 sequence is 16 residues long. Trimming removed 6 bases from V and 2 bases from J; junction bases left unmatched: 8. CDR3: CAISSEAGGPYNEQFF. As DNA, the CDR3 is TGTGCCATCAGCTCCGAGGCGGGAGGGCCCTACAATGAGCAGTTCTTC.

J is TRBJ1-4 and V is TRBV7-9; D unresolved. The V and J ends lost 4 bases and 3 bases respectively, with 12 bases between them. The CDR3 spans 15 residues. Germline V gene sequence: CDR1 SEHNR, CDR2 FQNEAQ (reference sequence). The CDR3 spells CASSSPGVPNEKLFF. For the CDR3, the DNA is TGTGCCAGCAGCTCACCTGGGGTTCCTAATGAAAAACTGTTTTTT.

The rearrangement joins TRBV6-2 or TRBV6-3 to TRBJ1-5; possible D gene TRBD1, 5 bases. CDR1 is MNHEY, CDR2 SVGEGT, per germline. V lost 2 bases to trimming and J lost 0 bases, with 8 bases between them. This CDR3 is built from 15 residues. The CDR3 DNA is TGTGCCAGCAGTTACACCAGGGATAGCAATCAGCCCCAGCATTTT. Translation gives CASSYTRDSNQPQHF.

The table lists this clone with a count of one. The chain couples TRBV29-1 to TRBJ2-3, with 9 bases identical to TRBD2. The V gene end was trimmed by 7 bases and the J gene end by 5 bases; junction bases not matched to a gene: 16. The CDR3 has 16 amino acids. From germline, CDR1 is SQVTM and CDR2 ANQGSEA. The CDR3 reads CSALIRRAGGVDTQYF. CDR3 bases: TGCAGCGCCCTAATACGGCGGGCGGGGGGGGTAGATACGCAGTATTTT.

V gene TRBV30 combines with J gene TRBJ2-7, with no clear D. Trimming cost V 0 bases and J 0 bases, with 9 bases left between them. The CDR3 is made up of 14 amino acids. CDR1 and CDR2 from the germline V gene are GTSNPN and SVGIG (reference sequence). The CDR3 DNA reads TGTGCCTGGAGTGTACCCGGCTCCTCCTACGAGCAGTACTTC. It codes for CAWSVPGSSYEQYF.

The V call is TRBV7-9, the J call TRBJ1-1, with a possible D match to TRBD1 (6 bases). Germline assignment: CDR1 SEHNR and CDR2 FQNEAQ (reference sequence). The CDR3 is made up of 14 amino acids. V dropped 5 bases and J dropped 8 bases, with 18 bases sitting between them. The CDR3 coding sequence is TGTGCCAGCAGCCCGCGACAGGAGATGTTCGAAGCTTTCTTT. It yields the protein CASSPRQEMFEAFF.

The chain joins TRBV28 to TRBJ1-2, with 10 bases identical to TRBD1. Germline V lookup: CDR1 MDHEN, CDR2 SYDVKM. The V segment lost 6 bases and the J segment 4 bases; nucleotides outside the gene matches: 8. The CDR3 runs to 15 residues. The CDR3 DNA reads as TGTGCCAGCAGCCACCGGGACAGGGGACTCTATGGCTACACCTTC. This codes for CASSHRDRGLYGYTF.

The chain links TRBV27 to TRBJ1-2, with D possibly being TRBD1 (5 bases). The V end was cut by 5 bases, the J end by 6 bases, with 10 bases between. Looked up from germline, CDR1 is MNHEY and CDR2 is SMNVEV (reference sequence). The CDR3 length is 12 residues. CDR3 DNA: TGTGCCAGCAGTCTCGGGGCGAATGGCTACACCTTC. Its protein is CASSLGANGYTF.

The chain employs TRBV6-1 and TRBJ1-1; 8 bases fit TRBD1. Looked up from germline, CDR1 is MNHNS and CDR2 is SASEGT. The CDR3 extends over 17 amino acids. Trimming took 4 bases from V and 1 from J; bases not matched to a gene: 11. The CDR3 coding sequence is TGTGCCAGCAGTGCTTATGCAGGGGGCTTGGGGAACACTGAAGCTTTCTTT. Its protein is CASSAYAGGLGNTEAFF.